Each of the 2 T cell receptor beta chains below was sequenced from the same sample in a study of blood T cell repertoires in COVID-19. Clones were sequenced by immunoSEQ multiplex PCR, and TCRdb holds only the in-frame ones, with some missing. In the table there are 100,000 to 150,000 clones, about 88% of which are singletons. Sequenced: peripheral blood. The receptors originated from a woman older than 75 with acute or convalescent COVID-19.

The chain joins TRBV7-6 to TRBJ2-6; 7 nucleotides match TRBD1. Germline trimming cut 7 bases from V and 0 bases from J; bases unmatched to any gene: 9. Germline V lookup: CDR1 SGHVS, CDR2 FNYEAQ. This CDR3 is 17 amino acids long. The CDR3 region is CASTPEGGPSGANVLTF. CDR3 DNA sequence: TGTGCCAGCACCCCGGAAGGGGGCCCCTCTGGGGCCAACGTCCTGACTTTC.

The V call is TRBV10-3, the J call TRBJ1-6; D is unclear. V lost 6 bases and J lost 8, with 8 bases in between. Germline loops: CDR1 ENHRY, CDR2 SYGVKD. CDR3 size: 12 residues. The CDR3 loop is CAIRERDSPLHF. CDR3 in DNA: TGTGCCATCAGGGAGCGGGATTCACCCCTCCACTTT.